This TCR beta chain was identified in a study of T cells in Graves' hyperthyroidism and ophthalmopathy (dated by TCRdb to about 2019). Concerning the study at large: Peripheral blood was sampled at the time of initial diagnosis, prior to any treatment. To identify TCR V-J signatures that set the groups apart, the researchers used a discovery cohort of approximately 98 patients, made up of about 44 with Graves' ophthalmopathy and 57 with stable Graves' hyperthyroidism. Whether ophthalmopathy could be predicted prospectively was tested in an independent validation cohort made up of about 18 hyperthyroidism patients plus 17 patients who later progressed to ophthalmopathy. For training and testing, the 100 or so patients in the discovery cohort were randomly divided in a 7:3 ratio. In addition, the study compared T-cell repertoires in thyroid tissue and in blood from over 5 Graves' hyperthyroidism patients. Following sampling, methimazole starting at 30 mg daily was given to hyperthyroidism patients, and high-dose intravenous methylprednisolone was given to ophthalmopathy patients. The paper describes TCR Vbeta CDR3 sequencing of around 140 peripheral blood samples, made up of 43 ophthalmopathy patients, over 70 hyperthyroidism patients and roughly 17 progressor patients. Study-wide findings and limitations: In validation, the model predicted progression to ophthalmopathy with approximately 69% sensitivity and less than 80% specificity, a median of 6.5 months before onset. No statistical method was used to set the sample size in advance, and investigators knew the group allocation. Ophthalmopathy was separated from stable hyperthyroidism by a 13 V-J signature model, with approximately 85% sensitivity and approximately 84% specificity obtained in cross-validation and 80%/75% obtained in testing. Most expanded thyroid clonotypes (frequency above 0.001) were also found in blood, which suggests that blood repertoires may mirror thyroid immune responses.

A word on this clonotype: There is no known antigen for this receptor. Within one base of it there is no much larger clone, and no base qualities were kept.

TCR beta CDR3 regions were amplified from RNA transcripts. The TCR CDR3 was subjected to a first round of RT-PCR using the HTBI primer set and the Qiagen OneStep RT-PCR kit. Libraries were constructed in a second round of multiplex PCR, after which size selection and purification were carried out. Libraries were sequenced paired-end with 100 bp reads on an Illumina HiSeq2000. In the authors' own workflow: SOAPnuke was used to process the raw data, removing reads that contained adapters or uncalled bases, had a mean Phred below 15, or lacked an exact match to the constant primer or identifier. COPE v1.2.5 was used to merge the high-quality paired reads, and each unique nucleotide sequence was defined as a clonotype. MiTCR v1.1 was used to align the clonotypes against IMGT TRBV, TRBD and TRBJ reference segments. The analysis was restricted to V-J combinations with a frequency above 0.0001, which together covered 99.2% of the repertoires. A TCS score was defined as the ratio of F50 (clonal expansion) to E x V (chaos), with BLOSUM62-based TCRdist applied between CDR3 peptides within each V-J. Welch's t-statistics and random forest reduced some 510 V-J features to 13, which were used in a naive Bayes classifier (R e1071). TCRdb reran the public reads through fastp at Q25 and MiXCR, keeping productive beta chains. Rows are unified per CDR3 protein, each entry keeping the most common DNA and genes. The V and J calls follow TCRdb's processing rather than the paper's. Within this sample are about 600,000 distinct CDR3 sequences, with 14% of them counted one time only. The ten largest clones add up to roughly 7% of the sample.

Ophthalmopathy patients had moderately to severely active disease, with a Clinical Activity Score of 3 or more, a NOSPECS grade of 4 or more, and a disease duration of less than 3 months. Exclusion was applied to patients with uncontrolled infections, other autoimmune diseases, pregnancy or lactation. Diagnoses were based on clinical symptoms, serum thyroxine and TRAb, thyroid ultrasound and orbital computed tomography. PBMCs were separated from under 11 ml of fresh peripheral blood using Ficoll-Paque density gradient centrifugation. Trizol reagent was used to extract total RNA, and RNA quality was then checked on an Agilent 2100 Bioanalyzer. Including the terminal cysteine and phenylalanine, the CDR3 comprises 19 residues. Here the CDR3 DNA is all that survives: 57 bases in frame from base 1. As encoded in the germline V gene (reference sequence), CDR1 is MNHEY while CDR2 is SMNVEV. The V end gives up 1 base and the J end 4 bases, leaving 16 bases in the junction not matched to a gene.

Source material: blood. The chain is encoded by TRBV27 joined to TRBJ1-2; 9 of the junction bases match TRBD1. The source is a woman under 30 with Graves' ophthalmopathy. The DNA is as follows: TGTGCCAGCAGTTTATTTAGGGCGCCGGGACAGGGATCGGGCTATGGCTACACCTTC. The resulting protein is CASSLFRAPGQGSGYGYTF.